The 25 T cell receptor beta chains in this list originate from one sample, sequenced in a study of blood T cell repertoires in COVID-19. Some clones are missing from TCRdb's copy, which holds only in-frame ones; the method was immunoSEQ multiplex PCR. Of 35,000 to 45,000 clones listed, roughly 87% were seen once; the top ten hold more than 5%. Material: peripheral blood. These receptors were collected from a human donor in a cohort sampled during active COVID-19.

The CDR3 reads CASSRPGVTEAQYF. DNA of the CDR3: TGTGCCAGCAGCCGCCCGGGAGTCACCGAGGCCCAGTACTTC. This chain links TRBV4-2 with TRBJ2-5, with a weak D call TRBD2 (6 bases). Germline-derived CDR1 and CDR2 are LGHNA and YNFKEQ. Trimming took 4 bases from V and 9 from J, leaving 18 bases between them. This CDR3 comprises 14 residues.

The chain uses TRBV7-2 and TRBJ2-5, with D possibly being TRBD2 (6 bases). The germline CDR1 and CDR2 sequences are SGHTA and FQGNSA. Trimming removed 9 bases at V and 5 bases at J, with 13 bases between. This CDR3 spans 12 amino acids. The CDR3 loop reads CASRLDLETQYF. CDR3 bases: TGTGCCAGTAGACTAGATCTGGAGACCCAGTACTTC.

The chain links TRBV2 to TRBJ2-6, with 7 bases that match TRBD1. Trimming cost V 6 bases and J 0 bases; bases outside gene matches: 5. The CDR3 contains 16 residues. CDR1 is SNHLY, CDR2 FYNNEI, per germline. The DNA of the CDR3 is TGTGCCAGCAGAGGCAGGGGGTCCTCTGGGGCCAACGTCCTGACTTTC. Encoded protein: CASRGRGSSGANVLTF.

This clone was detected only a few times. The chain uses TRBV29-1 and TRBJ2-1; 8 nucleotides align to TRBD2. The germline V gene has CDR1 SQVTM and CDR2 ANQGSEA. The V and J ends lost 5 bases and 5 bases, in that order; junction bases with no gene match: 8. CDR3 length: 14 residues. The CDR3 spells CSVRKAGVNNEQFF. CDR3 nucleotide sequence: TGCAGCGTTCGGAAAGCGGGAGTAAACAATGAGCAGTTCTTC.

This clone occurred once. The chain carries TRBV7-2 and TRBJ2-7; 10 nucleotides match TRBD2. This CDR3 spans 18 amino acids. From germline, CDR1 is SGHTA and CDR2 FQGNSA. V lost 2 bases to trimming and J lost 4 bases; unmatched junction nucleotides: 14. The CDR3 sequence is CASSLILVRSGRGYEQYF. The CDR3, as DNA: TGTGCCAGCAGCTTAATTTTAGTGCGCAGCGGGAGGGGTTACGAGCAGTACTTC.

The chain links TRBV5-5 to TRBJ2-3, with D possibly TRBD1 on 6 matching bases. V dropped 2 bases and J dropped 3 bases, with 10 bases sitting between them. The CDR3 has 14 residues. Germline V gene data show CDR1 as SGHKS and CDR2 as YYEKEE (reference sequence). CDR3 in amino acids: CASSFNRETDTQYF. The CDR3 bases are TGTGCCAGCAGCTTCAACAGGGAGACAGATACGCAGTATTTT. Drawing the rest from reference TRBV5-5 and TRBJ2-3, the complete variable domain is DAGVTQSPTHLIKTRGQQVTLRCSPISGHKSVSWYQQVLGQGPQFIFQYYEKEERGRGNFPDRFSARQFPNYSSELNVNALLLGDSALYLCASSFNRETDTQYFGPGTRLTVL.

Comment on this clone: An end of the junction does not agree with germline; a read error may underlie this. J is TRBJ2-7 and V is TRBV19; tentatively, D is TRBD2 (6 bases). The CDR3 sequence is 13 residues long. CDR1 LNHDA and CDR2 SQIVND come from the germline V gene (reference sequence). The CDR3 DNA follows: TGCGTCCCTGAGCGGGCCTCATCCTACGAGCAGTACTTC. Translating it yields CVPERASSYEQYF.

The V and J genes are TRBV9 and TRBJ1-5; possible D gene TRBD1, 6 bases. The length of the CDR3 is 13 residues. Per the germline V gene, CDR1 is SGDLS and CDR2 is YYNGEE. The V and J ends lost 4 bases and 2 bases respectively, with 7 bases between them. The CDR3 loop reads CASSPGGNQPQHF. The CDR3 DNA reads as TGTGCCAGCAGCCCAGGGGGCAATCAGCCCCAGCATTTT.

This sequence joins TRBV2 and TRBJ2-2, with TRBD1 matching 9 bases. Germline V gene sequence: CDR1 SNHLY, CDR2 FYNNEI. This CDR3 region has 19 residues. The J segment lost 5 bases and the V segment lost 10 bases, leaving 23 bases of the junction unmatched. The CDR3 reads CAITVRDRVKVEATGELFF. For the CDR3, the DNA is TGTGCCATCACGGTCCGGGACAGGGTAAAGGTGGAGGCGACCGGGGAGCTGTTTTTT.

A single count supports this clone. This rearrangement joins TRBV7-2 to TRBJ2-5, with D possibly TRBD1 on 5 matching bases. Germline V lookup: CDR1 SGHTA, CDR2 FQGNSA. This CDR3 has 13 residues. Trimming pared 5 bases from V and 5 bases from J, leaving 12 bases between. CDR3 bases: TGTGCCAGCAGCGGGAAGGGGCCGGAGACCCAGTACTTC. This sequence encodes CASSGKGPETQYF. The full variable domain, with the rest looked up from reference TRBV7-2 and TRBJ2-5, is GAGVSQSPSNKVTEKGKDVELRCDPISGHTALYWYRQSLGQGLEFLIYFQGNSAPDKSGLPSDRFSAERTGGSVSTLTIQRTQQEDSAVYLCASSGKGPETQYFGPGTRLLVL.

The CDR3 coding sequence is TGTGCCAGCAGTAATTTCCGGAACACCGGGGAGCTGTTTTTT. It encodes CASSNFRNTGELFF. This chain uses TRBV6-2 or TRBV6-3 with TRBJ2-2; D is ambiguous. Germline V gene sequence: CDR1 MNHEY, CDR2 SVGEGT. CDR3 length equals 14 residues. Trimming pared 5 bases from V and 1 base from J, leaving 8 bases between.

This rearrangement joins TRBV11-2 to TRBJ2-5, with TRBD1 matching over 7 bases. The CDR3 is 15 residues long. V shed 6 bases and J 5 bases; nucleotides not matched to a gene: 12. In germline, CDR1 is SGHAT, CDR2 FQNNGV. CDR3 DNA: TGTGCCAGCAGTCAACCACAGGGGCCATGGGAGACCCAGTACTTC. Translating gives CASSQPQGPWETQYF.

J is TRBJ2-7 and V is TRBV29-1, with 7 bases lining up with TRBD2. The germline V gene encodes CDR1 SQVTM and CDR2 ANQGSEA. This CDR3 has 13 residues. V lost 5 bases and J lost 0; bases outside the gene matches: 4. Written as DNA, the CDR3 is TGCAGCGTTCACCTAGCGGTCTCCTACGAGCAGTACTTC. This gives the protein CSVHLAVSYEQYF.

The chain has TRBV7-8 and TRBJ1-1; possible D gene TRBD1, 5 bases. Germline-derived CDR1 and CDR2 are SGHVS and FQNEAQ. This CDR3 region has 13 residues. V lost 5 bases and J 1 base, leaving 8 bases between the germline ends. CDR3 DNA: TGTGCCAGCAGCCCTCAGGGGAACACTGAAGCTTTCTTT. Translated, it gives CASSPQGNTEAFF. Complete variable domain (other parts from reference TRBV7-8 and TRBJ1-1): GAGVSQSPRYKVAKRGQDVALRCDPISGHVSLFWYQQALGQGPEFLTYFQNEAQLDKSGLPSDRFFAERPEGSVSTLKIQRTQQEDSAVYLCASSPQGNTEAFFGQGTRLTVV.

The chain uses TRBV5-1 and TRBJ2-5; possibly TRBD2 for D (6 bases). CDR1 and CDR2 from the germline V gene are SGHRS and YFSETQ. Trimming took 0 bases from V and 2 from J, leaving 11 bases between them. This CDR3 region has 15 residues. The CDR3 protein is CASSLAVLAQETQYF. The CDR3 DNA reads TGCGCCAGCAGCTTGGCCGTCCTAGCGCAAGAGACCCAGTACTTC.

This chain uses TRBV15 with TRBJ1-1; TRBD1 matches at 8 bases. CDR3 size: 15 residues. V was pared by 0 bases and J by 7 bases, with 7 bases of the junction left unmatched. Looked up from germline, CDR1 is LNHNV and CDR2 is YYDKDF (reference sequence). In DNA form, the CDR3 reads TGTGCCACCAGCAGAGAGTTCGGACAGGGAATTGAAGCTTTCTTT. The encoded protein is CATSREFGQGIEAFF.

This chain uses TRBV21-1 with TRBJ2-5; the table names TRBD2, a call not compared with the DNA. TRBV21-1 is labeled a pseudogene. The CDR3 totals 14 residues. The DNA for the CDR3 is TGTGCCAGCAGCAAATGCGACGGCGGAGAGACCCAGTACTTC. Translating it yields CASSKCDGGETQYF.

This CDR3 reads CASSPETEETQYF. The CDR3 nucleotides read TGTGCCAGCTCACCAGAGACAGAAGAGACCCAGTACTTC. V usage is TRBV18 and J usage is TRBJ2-5, with TRBD1 as a possible D gene (5 bases). Germline V gene lookup returns CDR1 KGHSH and CDR2 LQKENI. The V and J ends lost 2 bases and 3 bases respectively, with 7 bases between them. This CDR3 contains 13 residues.

The chain carries TRBV14 and TRBJ2-3; TRBD2 matches at 7 bases. Germline CDR1 reads SGHDN; CDR2 reads FVKESK. V dropped 4 bases and J dropped 7; count of bases not matched to a gene: 5. There are 13 residues in the CDR3. The CDR3 is CASSPWGGNTQYF. CDR3 in DNA: TGTGCCAGCAGCCCCTGGGGGGGGAATACGCAGTATTTT.

The V and J genes are TRBV10-1 and TRBJ2-7; unclear D gene. Trimming left V 0 bases short and J 6 bases short, with 9 bases between. The CDR3 contains 13 residues. CDR1 and CDR2 (germline): WNHNN, SYGVQD (reference sequence). The CDR3 spells CASSESGRLEQYF. Written as DNA, the CDR3 is TGCGCCAGCAGTGAGTCTGGCAGGCTCGAGCAGTACTTC.

The CDR3 region has the DNA TGTGCCAGCAGTATGACTAGCGGGGGTTTCACAGATACGCAGTATTTT. It encodes CASSMTSGGFTDTQYF. The chain is built from TRBV6-4 and TRBJ2-3; 12 nucleotides align to TRBD2. Germline CDR1 reads MRHNA; CDR2 reads SNTAGT. With 5 bases clipped from V and 2 bases from J, the junction kept 5 bases outside the gene matches. The CDR3 is 16 amino acids.

The rearrangement links TRBV4-2 to TRBJ2-2, with 9 bases matching TRBD2. Looked up from germline, CDR1 is LGHNA and CDR2 is YNFKEQ. Trimming at V came to 3 bases and at J to 7 bases, leaving 9 bases not matched to a gene. The CDR3 is made up of 16 amino acids. The CDR3 DNA follows: TGTGCCAGCAGCCACGGCGGGGGGGCCTCTAACGGGGAGCTGTTTTTT. Protein: CASSHGGGASNGELFF.

A few counts support this clone. The chain is built from TRBV11-2 and TRBJ2-7, with D hard to call. Per the germline V gene, CDR1 is SGHAT and CDR2 is FQNNGV. This CDR3 comprises 14 residues. V dropped 2 bases and J dropped 6 bases, with 14 bases sitting between them. As DNA, the CDR3 is TGTGCCAGCAGCTTAAGGTCGCTTCGAGGCGAGCAGTACTTC. Its protein product is CASSLRSLRGEQYF.

CDR3 in DNA: TGTGCCAGCAGCTTCGTGGAGACCGGGGAGCTGTTTTTT. Protein product: CASSFVETGELFF. The gene calls are TRBV11-2 and TRBJ2-2, with D hard to call. V was cut by 3 bases and J by 5 bases, with 7 bases left in between. The CDR3 totals 13 residues. CDR1 and CDR2 (germline): SGHAT, FQNNGV. Looking up the rest from reference TRBV11-2 and TRBJ2-2 gives the full variable domain: EAGVAQSPRYKIIEKRQSVAFWCNPISGHATLYWYQQILGQGPKLLIQFQNNGVVDDSQLPKDRFSAERLKGVDSTLKIQPAKLEDSAVYLCASSFVETGELFFGEGSRLTVL.

The chain joins TRBV5-1 to TRBJ2-6; D not resolved. From germline, CDR1 is SGHRS and CDR2 YFSETQ. V was clipped by 1 base and J by 4 bases, with 9 bases between them. The CDR3 contains 15 residues. CDR3 amino acids: CASSLLGPGANVLTF. As DNA, the CDR3 is TGCGCCAGCAGCTTGTTGGGCCCGGGGGCCAACGTCCTGACTTTC.